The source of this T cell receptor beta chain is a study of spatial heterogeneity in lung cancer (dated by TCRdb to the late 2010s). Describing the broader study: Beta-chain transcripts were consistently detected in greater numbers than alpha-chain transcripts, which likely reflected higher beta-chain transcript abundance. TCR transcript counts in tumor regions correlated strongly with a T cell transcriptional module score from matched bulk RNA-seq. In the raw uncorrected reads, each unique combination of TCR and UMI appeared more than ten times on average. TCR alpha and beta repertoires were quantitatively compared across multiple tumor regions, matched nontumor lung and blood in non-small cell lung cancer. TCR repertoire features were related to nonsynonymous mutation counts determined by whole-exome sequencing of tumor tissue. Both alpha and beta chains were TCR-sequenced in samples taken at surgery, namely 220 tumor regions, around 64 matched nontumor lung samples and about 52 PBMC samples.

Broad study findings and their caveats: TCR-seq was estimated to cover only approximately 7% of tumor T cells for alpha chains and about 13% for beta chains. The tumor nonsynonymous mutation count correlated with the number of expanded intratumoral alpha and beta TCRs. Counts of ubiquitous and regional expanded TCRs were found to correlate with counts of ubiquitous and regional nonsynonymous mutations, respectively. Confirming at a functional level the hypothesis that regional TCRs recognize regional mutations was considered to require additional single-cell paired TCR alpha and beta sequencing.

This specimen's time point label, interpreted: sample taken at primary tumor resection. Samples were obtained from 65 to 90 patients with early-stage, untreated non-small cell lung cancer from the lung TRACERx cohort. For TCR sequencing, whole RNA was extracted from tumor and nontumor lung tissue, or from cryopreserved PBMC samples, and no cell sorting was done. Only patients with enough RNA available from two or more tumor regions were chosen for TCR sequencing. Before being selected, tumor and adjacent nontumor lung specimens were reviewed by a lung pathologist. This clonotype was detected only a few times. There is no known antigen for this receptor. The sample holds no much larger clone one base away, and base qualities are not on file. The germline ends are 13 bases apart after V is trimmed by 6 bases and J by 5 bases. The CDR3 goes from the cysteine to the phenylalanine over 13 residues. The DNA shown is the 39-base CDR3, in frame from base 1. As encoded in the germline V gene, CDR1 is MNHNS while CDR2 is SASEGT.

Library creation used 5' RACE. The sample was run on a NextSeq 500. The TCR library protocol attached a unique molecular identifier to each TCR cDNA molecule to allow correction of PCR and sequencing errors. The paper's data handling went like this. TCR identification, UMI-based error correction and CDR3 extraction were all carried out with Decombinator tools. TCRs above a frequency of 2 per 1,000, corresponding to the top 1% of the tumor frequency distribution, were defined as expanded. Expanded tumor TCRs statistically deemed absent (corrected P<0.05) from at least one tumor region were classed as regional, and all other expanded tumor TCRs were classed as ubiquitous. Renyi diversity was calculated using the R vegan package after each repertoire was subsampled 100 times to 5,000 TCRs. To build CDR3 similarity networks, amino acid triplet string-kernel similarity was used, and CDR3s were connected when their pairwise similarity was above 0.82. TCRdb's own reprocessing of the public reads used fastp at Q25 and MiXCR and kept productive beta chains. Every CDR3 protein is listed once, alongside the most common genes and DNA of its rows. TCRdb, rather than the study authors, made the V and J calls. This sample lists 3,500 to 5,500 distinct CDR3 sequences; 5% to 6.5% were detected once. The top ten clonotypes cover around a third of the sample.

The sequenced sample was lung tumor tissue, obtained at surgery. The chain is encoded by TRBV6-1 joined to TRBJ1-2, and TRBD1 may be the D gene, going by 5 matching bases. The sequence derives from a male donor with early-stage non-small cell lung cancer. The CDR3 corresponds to CASRAGTEYGYTF. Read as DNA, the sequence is TGTGCCAGCAGAGCCGGGACGGAGTATGGCTACACCTTC.